This entry describes one T cell receptor (beta chain). This specimen comes from a study of blood T cell repertoires in COVID-19. Study-wide context: The United States, Italy and Spain provided the acute and convalescent COVID-19 samples. Sources were T cells, B-cell-depleted T cells, or PBMCs; the material itself was cDNA or gDNA.

Methods used by the authors: Amplification with reference gene primers provided the estimates of nucleated cell counts. Here immunoSEQ multiplex PCR was the method, and the copy in TCRdb shows in-frame clones only, minus some. The V and J calls and clone size are taken from that table; D and trimming were inferred from the DNA. The profile shows some 250,000 clones, approximately 91% of them singletons. The CDR3 totals 12 residues. The germline V gene encodes CDR1 PRHDT and CDR2 FYEKMQ (reference sequence). V was cut by 4 bases and J by 5 bases, with 6 bases left in between. V and J are TRBV13 and TRBJ2-1; D is perhaps TRBD2 (6 bases). The TCR comes from a woman in her 30s with acute or convalescent COVID-19. Specimen: peripheral blood. As DNA, the CDR3 is TGTGCCAGCAGCTGGGAGGACAATGAGCAGTTCTTC. Translation: CASSWEDNEQFF.